This T cell receptor beta chain was obtained from a study of blood T cell repertoires in COVID-19 (dated by TCRdb to the early 2020s). Regarding the complete study: Samples from collaborators originated in the United States, Italy and Spain and spanned both the acute and convalescent phases of COVID-19. Samples came from the ongoing ImmuneRACE study (first 160 participants) plus 1,254 subjects from 6 global collaborators. A freely available public database, intended as a resource for researchers studying the immune response to SARS-CoV-2, is where the repertoires were released. Where available, HLA class I and class II types were obtained from metadata supplied by the sample provider rather than from assay-based typing. Deeply sampled blood TCRbeta repertoires from subjects exposed to, actively infected with, or recovered from COVID-19 were included in the dataset. The material from the prospective study consisted of cDNA or gDNA derived from T cells, B-cell-depleted T cells, or PBMCs. Nearly every sample came with metadata listing a de-identified subject ID, COVID-19 status, age in years and sex. The paper's findings and limits, for the study overall: The amount of clinical and demographic metadata varied by source and participant and was provided uncurated.

This clone has only a few counts. The antigen it recognizes is unknown. Base quality data are lacking; no much larger clone is found one base away. Collaborating institutions collected whole blood in K2EDTA tubes following their own protocols. Collaborator samples were shipped for TCRbeta analysis as frozen whole blood, isolated PBMCs, or DNA extracted from either sample type. TCRbeta CDR3 regions were amplified from genomic DNA using the immunoSEQ Assay, a bias-controlled multiplex PCR. Regarding the original processing steps: Nucleated cell counts per sample were estimated from amplification of reference gene primers within the assay. To quantify the absolute abundance of each unique TCRbeta CDR3 rearrangement, sequence reads were collapsed and filtered. For each sample, productive Simpson clonality was calculated by taking the square root of Simpson's diversity index across productive rearrangements. The clones in this table, taken by TCRdb from immuneACCESS, are in-frame only. Not every clone is retained; where verified, under half of the shortfall comes from an unresolved V gene, and the cause of the rest is unknown. The D gene and trimming were derived from the DNA, and the V and J assignments and clone size from that table. This sample lists more than 90,000 clones; approximately 92% were detected once. The ten largest account for more than 5% of the sample.

The TCR comes from a man in his fifties or sixties with active COVID-19. The sequenced sample consisted of peripheral blood.

In nucleotide form, the sequence is TGCGCCAGCAGTGGAGGGGCTAGCGGGAGATACGAGCAGTACTTC. Translated, this is CASSGGASGRYEQYF. The sequence joins TRBV10-1 to TRBJ2-7; 10 bases in the middle match TRBD2. The V end gives up 4 bases and the J end 4 bases, leaving 7 bases in the junction not matched to a gene. Including the terminal cysteine and phenylalanine, the CDR3 comprises 15 residues. Kept here is only the CDR3 DNA, which spans 45 bases and is read in frame from base 1. According to the germline V gene (reference sequence), CDR1 reads WNHNN and CDR2 reads SYGVQD.